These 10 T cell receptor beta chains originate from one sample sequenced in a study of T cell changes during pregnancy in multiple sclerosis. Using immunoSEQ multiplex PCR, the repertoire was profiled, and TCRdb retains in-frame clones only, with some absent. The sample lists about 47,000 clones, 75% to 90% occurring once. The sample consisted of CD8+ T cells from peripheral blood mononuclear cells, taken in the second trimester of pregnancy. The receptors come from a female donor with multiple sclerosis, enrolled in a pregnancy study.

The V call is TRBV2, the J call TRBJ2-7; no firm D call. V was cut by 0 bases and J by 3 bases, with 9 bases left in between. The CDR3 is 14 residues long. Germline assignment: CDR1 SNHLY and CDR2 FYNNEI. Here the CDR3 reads CASSEAAGSYEQYF. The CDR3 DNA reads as TGTGCCAGCAGTGAAGCGGCAGGAAGCTACGAGCAGTACTTC.

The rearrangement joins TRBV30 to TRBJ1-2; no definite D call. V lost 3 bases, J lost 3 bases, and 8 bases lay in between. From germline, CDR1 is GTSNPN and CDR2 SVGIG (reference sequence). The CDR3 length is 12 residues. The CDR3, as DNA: TGTGCCTGGAGAATGCAGGACTATGGCTACACCTTC. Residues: CAWRMQDYGYTF. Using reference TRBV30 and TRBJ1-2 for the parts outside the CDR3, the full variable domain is SQTIHQWPATLVQPVGSPLSLECTVEGTSNPNLYWYRQAAGRGLQLLFYSVGIGQISSEVPQNLSASRPQDRQFILSSKKLLLSDSGFYLCAWRMQDYGYTFGSGTRLTVV.

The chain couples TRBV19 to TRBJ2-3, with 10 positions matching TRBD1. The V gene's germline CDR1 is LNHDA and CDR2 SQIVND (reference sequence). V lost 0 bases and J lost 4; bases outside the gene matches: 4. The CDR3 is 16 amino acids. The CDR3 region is CASSIDPGQGSDTQYF. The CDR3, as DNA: TGTGCCAGTAGTATAGATCCGGGACAGGGGTCAGATACGCAGTATTTT.

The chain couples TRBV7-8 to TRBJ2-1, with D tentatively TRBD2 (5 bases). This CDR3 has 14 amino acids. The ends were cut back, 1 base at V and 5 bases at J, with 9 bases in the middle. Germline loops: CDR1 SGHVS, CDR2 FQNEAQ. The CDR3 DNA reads TGTGCCAGCAGCTTAGATAGGAGGAACAATGAGCAGTTCTTC. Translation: CASSLDRRNNEQFF.

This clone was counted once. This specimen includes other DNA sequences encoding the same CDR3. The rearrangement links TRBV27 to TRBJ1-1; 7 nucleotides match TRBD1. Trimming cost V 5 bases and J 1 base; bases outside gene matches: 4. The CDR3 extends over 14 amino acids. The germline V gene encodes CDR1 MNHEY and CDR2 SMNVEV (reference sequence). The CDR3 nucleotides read TGTGCCAGCAGTCCAGGGACAGCGAACACTGAAGCTTTCTTT. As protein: CASSPGTANTEAFF.

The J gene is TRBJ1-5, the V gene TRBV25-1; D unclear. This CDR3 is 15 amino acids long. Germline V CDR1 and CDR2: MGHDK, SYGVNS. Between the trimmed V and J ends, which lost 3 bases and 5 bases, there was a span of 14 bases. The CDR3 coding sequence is TGTGCCAGCAGTGAGTTCGACAACCAAGATCAGCCCCAGCATTTT. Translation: CASSEFDNQDQPQHF.

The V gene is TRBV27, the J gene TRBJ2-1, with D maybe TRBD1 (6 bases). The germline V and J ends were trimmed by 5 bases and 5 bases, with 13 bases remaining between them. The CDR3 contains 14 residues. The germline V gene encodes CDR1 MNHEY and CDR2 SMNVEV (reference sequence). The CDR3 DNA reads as TGTGCCAGCAGTCCGCAGGGGAATGACAATGAGCAGTTCTTC. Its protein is CASSPQGNDNEQFF.

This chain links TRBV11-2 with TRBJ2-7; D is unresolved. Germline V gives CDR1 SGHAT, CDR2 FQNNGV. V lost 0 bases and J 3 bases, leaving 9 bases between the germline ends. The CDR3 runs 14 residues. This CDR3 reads CASSLEAENYEQYF. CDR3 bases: TGTGCCAGCAGCTTAGAAGCCGAGAACTACGAGCAGTACTTC.

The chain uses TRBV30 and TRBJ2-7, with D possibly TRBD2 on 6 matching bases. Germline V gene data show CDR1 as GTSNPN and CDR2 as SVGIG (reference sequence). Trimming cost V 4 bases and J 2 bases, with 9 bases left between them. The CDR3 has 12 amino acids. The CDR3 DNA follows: TGTGCCTGGAATAGCGGTACCTACGAGCAGTACTTC. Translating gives CAWNSGTYEQYF.

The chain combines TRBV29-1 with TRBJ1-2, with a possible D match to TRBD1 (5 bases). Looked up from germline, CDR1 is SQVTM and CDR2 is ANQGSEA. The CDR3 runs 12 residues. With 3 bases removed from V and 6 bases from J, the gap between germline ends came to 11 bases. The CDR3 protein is CSVEAGGDGYTF. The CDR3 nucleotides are TGCAGCGTTGAGGCCGGGGGGGATGGCTACACCTTC.